These 6 T cell receptor beta chains were sequenced from one sample in a study of T-cell reconstitution after alpha-beta-depleted transplantation in children. Unique molecular identifiers featured in how the TCRbeta library was prepared. TCRdb re-called the PCR reads with MiXCR, one entry per CDR3 protein. Of some 840,000 distinct CDR3 sequences in the sample, roughly 15% were seen once. This specimen was PBMCs, mostly from graft donor cells, taken 360 days after TCRalphabeta/CD19-depleted stem cell transplant. The receptor set was obtained from a male patient between 5 and 17 years old who had a stem cell transplant for acute lymphoblastic leukemia, so the T cells may come from the graft donor.

V is TRBV25-1 and J is TRBJ2-7; 11 bases line up with TRBD1. Trimming removed 7 bases from V and 3 bases from J; junction bases left unmatched: 8. CDR1 MGHDK and CDR2 SYGVNS come from the germline V gene. The CDR3 covers 15 residues. The CDR3, as DNA: TGTGCCAGCATGACCAGGACAGGGGGCATCTACGAGCAGTACTTC. Protein: CASMTRTGGIYEQYF.

This clonotype was seen a handful of times. CDR3 bases: TGCGCCAGCAGCAAACCTAGCGGGAGGGACTACAATGAGCAGTTCTTC. Protein product: CASSKPSGRDYNEQFF. The genes are TRBV5-1 and TRBJ2-1; TRBD2 agrees at 12 bases. This CDR3 region has 16 residues. Germline V CDR1 and CDR2: SGHRS, YFSETQ. Trimming at V came to 4 bases and at J to 3 bases, leaving 5 bases not matched to a gene.

The V call is TRBV7-9, the J call TRBJ2-3; no firm D call. There are 15 residues in the CDR3. CDR1 and CDR2 from the germline V gene are SEHNR and FQNEAQ (reference sequence). Trimming removed 4 bases at V and 4 bases at J, with 15 bases between. The CDR3, as DNA: TGTGCCAGCAGCTCAGGAGTCGCAGGCGCAGATACGCAGTATTTT. Its translation: CASSSGVAGADTQYF.

This clonotype came up a few times. This rearrangement joins TRBV30 to TRBJ1-3, with D tentatively TRBD1 (5 bases). The germline gives CDR1 GTSNPN, CDR2 SVGIG (reference sequence). Trimming took off 0 bases at V and 0 bases at J, with 15 bases between the two ends. This CDR3 contains 17 residues. The CDR3 DNA is TGTGCCTGGAGTGTAGGACACGCCGATTACTCTGGAAACACCATATATTTT. It specifies CAWSVGHADYSGNTIYF.

The chain has TRBV4-1 and TRBJ2-3; 11 nucleotides line up with TRBD2. This CDR3 spans 15 amino acids. V lost 4 bases and J lost 6; bases outside the gene matches: 6. Germline CDR1 reads MGHRA; CDR2 reads YSYEKL. The CDR3 DNA is TGCGCCAGCAGCCCCCCTAGCGGGAGGAAGGATACGCAGTATTTT. This encodes CASSPPSGRKDTQYF.

The rearrangement uses TRBV4-1 and TRBJ2-7; perhaps TRBD2 as D (6 bases). V lost 0 bases and J 3 bases, leaving 15 bases between the germline ends. The germline CDR1 and CDR2 sequences are MGHRA and YSYEKL. The CDR3 has 16 amino acids. The CDR3 DNA reads TGCGCCAGCAGCCAAGACCCGGCGGGACCCTACTACGAGCAGTACTTC. Protein: CASSQDPAGPYYEQYF.